This entry lists 20 T cell receptor beta chains sequenced from one sample in a study of blood T cells in healthy people across ages. Primed by a sample-barcoded 5' primer and a J-beta primer mix, a second PCR proceeded for 7 to 11 cycles. Using its own MiXCR run on the 5' RACE reads, TCRdb lists one record per CDR3 protein. The repertoire has about 320,000 distinct CDR3 sequences, around 29% of them found once; the top ten carry approximately 28%. Sequencing input: blood. The receptors here all came from a woman aged 70-85 years in good health.

There are a few counts of this clonotype. This sequence joins TRBV6-2 or TRBV6-3 and TRBJ2-4; D is perhaps TRBD1 (6 bases). Per germline, CDR1 MNHEY and CDR2 SVGEGT. The CDR3 covers 17 residues. Trimming took off 6 bases at V and 0 bases at J, with 18 bases between the two ends. CDR3 sequence (DNA): TGTGCCAGCAGCAACCTTCTAGGGGGATTAGCCAAAAACATTCAGTACTTC. Translated, it gives CASSNLLGGLAKNIQYF.

In this sample, this clonotype turned up a few times. A much larger clone sits a single nucleotide away, making a read error possible. The J gene is TRBJ2-5, the V gene TRBV7-2; tentatively, D is TRBD1 (6 bases). The CDR3 has 15 residues. Per germline, CDR1 SGHTA and CDR2 FQGNSA. Deletions cut 6 bases from V and 4 bases from J, with 18 bases between. The CDR3 here is CASRPGDLQGETQYF. CDR3 DNA sequence: TGTGCCAGCAGGCCAGGGGACCTCCAAGGAGAGACCCAGTACTTC.

A few counts support this clonotype. V gene TRBV6-2 or TRBV6-3 combines with J gene TRBJ2-5, with TRBD1 matching 8 bases. Judging by the DNA end, TRBJ2-7 fits better; the J call may be wrong. CDR3 size: 14 residues. Germline CDR1 MNHEY, CDR2 SVGEGT. The CDR3 spells CASSYAQGAYEQYF. Here the CDR3 DNA reads TGTGCCAGCAGTTACGCACAGGGGGCCTACGAGCAGTACTTC.

The chain is built from TRBV29-1 and TRBJ1-2; D is perhaps TRBD1 (6 bases). The V gene lost 5 bases and the J gene lost 4 bases, with 17 bases spanning the gap. Germline V gives CDR1 SQVTM, CDR2 ANQGSEA. The CDR3 loop spans 14 amino acids. CDR3 in amino acids: CSVTGTTTSYGYTF. CDR3 bases: TGCAGCGTTACCGGGACAACGACCTCCTATGGCTACACCTTC.

This clonotype appeared many times. The CDR3 loop is CSSTSAGPTDTQYF. CDR3 nucleotides: TGCAGCTCCACCTCCGCGGGCCCCACAGATACGCAGTATTTT. The J gene is TRBJ2-3, the V gene TRBV29-1, with D perhaps matching TRBD2 (5 bases). Trimming took off 8 bases at V and 2 bases at J, with 17 bases between the two ends. The CDR3 has 14 residues. The germline gives CDR1 SQVTM, CDR2 ANQGSEA.

This chain connects TRBV6-6 to TRBJ2-1, with a possible D match to TRBD1 (5 bases). The J call could be wrong; TRBJ2-7 is a better fit for the DNA end. CDR1 is MNHNY, CDR2 SVGAGI, per germline (reference sequence). CDR3 length: 15 residues. CDR3 sequence: CASSRSGKPPYEQYF. CDR3 DNA sequence: TGTGCCAGCAGCCGCTCAGGGAAGCCCCCCTACGAGCAGTACTTC.

The chain recombines TRBV6-2 or TRBV6-3 with TRBJ2-3; no definite D call. CDR1 is MNHEY and CDR2 is SVGEGT in the germline V gene. CDR3 length: 17 residues. Trimming removed 2 bases at V and 2 bases at J, with 17 bases between. CDR3 DNA: TGTGCCAGCAGTTACCGGGCTCCCGGAGCCCCCACAGATACGCAGTATTTT. Residues: CASSYRAPGAPTDTQYF.

V gene TRBV25-1 combines with J gene TRBJ2-3; 10 nucleotides align to TRBD2. The V segment lost 6 bases and the J segment 3 bases; nucleotides outside the gene matches: 6. Germline assignment: CDR1 MGHDK and CDR2 SYGVNS. The CDR3 totals 15 residues. This CDR3 reads CASSPGLAETDTQYF. CDR3 coding DNA: TGTGCCAGCAGCCCCGGACTAGCGGAAACAGATACGCAGTATTTT.

This clonotype has just a few counts. The chain combines TRBV4-1 with TRBJ2-5, with D possibly being TRBD2 (6 bases). The DNA end is a closer match to TRBJ2-1, so the J assignment may be wrong. CDR1 is MGHRA and CDR2 is YSYEKL in the germline V gene. The CDR3 extends over 16 amino acids. CDR3 region: CASSQDRLGTYNEQFF. The CDR3 bases are TGCGCCAGCAGCCAAGACCGACTAGGGACCTACAATGAGCAGTTCTTC.

The V and J genes are TRBV7-2 and TRBJ2-5; D gene uncertain. With 1 base removed from V and 5 bases from J, the gap between germline ends came to 14 bases. CDR1 is SGHTA, CDR2 FQGNSA, per germline. There are 15 residues in the CDR3. The chain's CDR3 is CASSLGHVAYETQYF. The CDR3 DNA is TGTGCCAGCAGCTTAGGTCATGTAGCTTATGAGACCCAGTACTTC.

This clonotype was counted between two and nine times. The chain uses TRBV7-2 and TRBJ1-5; TRBD1 agrees at 9 bases. With V trimmed by 4 bases and J by 6 bases, 10 bases remained unmatched. Germline V lookup: CDR1 SGHTA, CDR2 FQGNSA. This CDR3 is 16 amino acids long. The chain's CDR3 is CASSSELGTGSQPQHF. For the CDR3, the DNA is TGTGCCAGCAGCTCGGAGCTGGGGACAGGGAGTCAGCCCCAGCATTTT.

This chain uses TRBV3-1 with TRBJ2-5; weak D call: TRBD2 (7 bases). Judging by the DNA end, TRBJ2-1 fits better; the J call may be wrong. This CDR3 is built from 13 residues. Germline-derived CDR1 and CDR2 are LGHDT and YNNKEL (reference sequence). In nucleotides, the CDR3 is TGTGCCAGCAGCCCCCCGGGGGGCGGTGAGCAGTTCTTC. Translation: CASSPPGGGEQFF.

V gene TRBV23-1 combines with J gene TRBJ2-1; D ambiguous. TRBV23-1 is assigned to the ORF class and has an uncertain function. CDR3 length: 11 amino acids. The DNA for the CDR3 is TGCGTTGATACCACTGACAATGAGCAGTTCTTC. This encodes CVDTTDNEQFF.

The chain links TRBV3-1 to TRBJ2-7; 8 nucleotides match TRBD1. This CDR3 is 13 amino acids long. Trimming took 4 bases from V and 7 from J; bases not matched to a gene: 6. Germline V gene lookup returns CDR1 LGHDT and CDR2 YNNKEL (reference sequence). In nucleotides, the CDR3 is TGTGCCAGCAGCCTTCAGGGGGCGGGTGAGCAGTACTTC. As protein: CASSLQGAGEQYF.

Comment on this clonotype: Mismatch with germline at one junction end may stem from a read error. The rearrangement joins TRBV11-2 to TRBJ1-4; perhaps TRBD1 as D (6 bases). The germline gives CDR1 SGHAT, CDR2 FQNNGV. The CDR3 consists of 15 residues. This CDR3 is CASSSQGGVGEKPFF. The DNA for the CDR3 is TGTGCCAGCAGCTCACAGGGAGGGGTTGGTGAAAAACCGTTTTTT.

This clonotype has a handful of counts. The V gene is TRBV29-1, the J gene TRBJ1-4; TRBD1 agrees at 8 bases. The germline gives CDR1 SQVTM, CDR2 ANQGSEA. The CDR3 covers 13 residues. V shed 7 bases, J shed 7 bases, and the junction held 8 bases outside the gene matches. The CDR3 bases are TGCAGCGCCAGGGGGCCGGCTGTTGAAAAACTGTTTTTT. The encoded protein is CSARGPAVEKLFF.

This rearrangement joins TRBV20-1 to TRBJ2-3; 7 bases align to TRBD2. This CDR3 region has 14 residues. Germline V gene sequence: CDR1 DFQATT, CDR2 SNEGSKA (reference sequence). V shed 3 bases, J shed 4 bases, and the junction held 7 bases outside the gene matches. The CDR3 bases are TGCAGTGCTAGCGGAGCGGGGTTATCAGATACGCAGTATTTT. Translated, it gives CSASGAGLSDTQYF.

This clonotype was seen only a few times. The chain combines TRBV18 with TRBJ2-3, with D unresolved. Trimming shortened V by 0 bases and J by 6 bases, and 4 bases separated the two germline ends. Germline lookup yields CDR1 KGHSH and CDR2 LQKENI. This CDR3 spans 12 amino acids. The CDR3 sequence: CASSPPGDTQYF. The DNA of the CDR3 is TGTGCCAGCTCACCACCTGGGGATACGCAGTATTTT.

The CDR3, as DNA: TGTGCCATCAGTGAGAGAGGGGCGTCCTACAATGAGCAGTTCTTC. It yields the protein CAISERGASYNEQFF. This sequence joins TRBV10-3 and TRBJ2-1; possibly TRBD1 or TRBD2 for D (5 bases each). V was trimmed by 2 bases and J by 1 base, leaving 9 bases between them. CDR3 length: 15 residues. From germline, CDR1 is ENHRY and CDR2 SYGVKD.

The table lists this clonotype with a few counts. The chain couples TRBV7-9 to TRBJ2-3; 9 nucleotides align to TRBD2. The CDR3 length is 15 residues. V shed 6 bases and J 2 bases; nucleotides not matched to a gene: 6. The germline gives CDR1 SEHNR, CDR2 FQNEAQ (reference sequence). Here the CDR3 DNA reads TGTGCCAGCAGAAAGGGCGGGAGGGCCACAGATACGCAGTATTTT. Translating it yields CASRKGGRATDTQYF.